The next 10 T cell receptor beta chains were all read from a single sample in a study of control samples from healthy donors and cancer patients. The method was immunoSEQ multiplex PCR; TCRdb's version includes in-frame clones alone and lacks a portion of them. Among over 110,000 clones, roughly 90% were seen once, and the ten largest hold about 11%. Sequences were obtained from blood. The origin of the receptors is a young man in good health.

The chain couples TRBV28 to TRBJ1-6; TRBD1 might be the D (6 bases). Trimming pared 4 bases from V and 8 bases from J, leaving 18 bases between. Germline V gene lookup returns CDR1 MDHEN and CDR2 SYDVKM. This CDR3 region has 16 residues. CDR3 DNA sequence: TGTGCCAGCAGTTCTTATGGGACACTAAACGATTCACCCCTCCACTTT. Protein product: CASSSYGTLNDSPLHF.

The J gene is TRBJ1-5, the V gene TRBV28; tentatively, D is TRBD1 (5 bases). From germline, CDR1 is MDHEN and CDR2 SYDVKM. The V and J ends lost 5 bases and 2 bases respectively, with 16 bases between them. The CDR3 covers 16 residues. CDR3 sequence (DNA): TGTGCCAGCAGTCCAACTCTTGGGGGAGGCAATCAGCCCCAGCATTTT. Its translation is CASSPTLGGGNQPQHF.

The chain uses TRBV3-1 (or the pseudogene TRBV3-2) and TRBJ2-7; TRBD2 matches at 11 bases. Trimming cost V 4 bases and J 0 bases; bases outside gene matches: 14. The CDR3 totals 19 residues. Germline CDR1 reads LGHDT; CDR2 reads YNNKEL (reference sequence). The CDR3 spells CASSRRIGTSGNSSYEQYF. As DNA, the CDR3 is TGTGCCAGCAGCCGGAGGATCGGGACTAGCGGAAACAGCTCCTACGAGCAGTACTTC.

This chain links TRBV9 with TRBJ2-7, with TRBD2 identical over 9 bases. Looked up from germline, CDR1 is SGDLS and CDR2 is YYNGEE. V trimming: 0 bases; J trimming: 3 bases; junction bases outside the gene matches: 4. This CDR3 region has 15 residues. The CDR3 DNA sequence: TGTGCCAGCAGCGTAGGGGCTAGCGGGATCTACGAGCAGTACTTC. The encoded protein is CASSVGASGIYEQYF.

This clone was counted once. The chain joins TRBV5-8 to TRBJ1-4; a weak D match, TRBD1 (6 bases). The V and J ends lost 4 bases and 7 bases respectively, with 23 bases between them. Germline V gene data show CDR1 as SGHTS and CDR2 as YDEGEE. The CDR3 is 17 residues long. CDR3 coding DNA: TGTGCCAGCAGCCCCGTAATGGACAGTCTCGGCAGTGAAAAACTGTTTTTT. Its protein is CASSPVMDSLGSEKLFF.

The chain recombines TRBV13 with TRBJ1-2, with D perhaps TRBD1 (6 bases). V lost 2 bases, J lost 7 bases, and 8 bases lay in between. The CDR3 spans 12 residues. Germline assignment: CDR1 PRHDT and CDR2 FYEKMQ (reference sequence). CDR3 bases: TGTGCCAGCAGCTTAAACAGGGCTGGCTACACCTTC. Protein product: CASSLNRAGYTF. The full variable domain, its missing parts supplied by reference TRBV13 and TRBJ1-2, is AAGVIQSPRHLIKEKRETATLKCYPIPRHDTVYWYQQGPGQDPQFLISFYEKMQSDKGSIPDRFSAQQFSDYHSELNMSSLELGDSALYFCASSLNRAGYTFGSGTRLTVV.

V gene TRBV11-3 combines with J gene TRBJ1-1; D unclear. V dropped 6 bases and J dropped 2 bases, with 10 bases sitting between them. The germline CDR1 and CDR2 sequences are SGHNT and YENEEA. The CDR3 covers 13 residues. The chain's CDR3 is CASSKTVNTEAFF. DNA for the CDR3: TGTGCCAGCAGTAAGACGGTCAACACTGAAGCTTTCTTT. The full variable domain, rest sourced from reference TRBV11-3 and TRBJ1-1, is EAGVVQSPRYKIIEKKQPVAFWCNPISGHNTLYWYLQNLGQGPELLIRYENEEAVDDSQLPKDRFSAERLKGVDSTLKIQPAELGDSAVYLCASSKTVNTEAFFGQGTRLTVV.

The count of this clone is one. The chain is built from TRBV4-3 and TRBJ1-1; D gene uncertain. Germline lookup yields CDR1 LGHNA and CDR2 YSLEER. The length of the CDR3 is 15 residues. V was cut by 1 base and J by 7 bases, with 16 bases left in between. CDR3 DNA sequence: TGCGCCAGCAGCCAAGTTACCGGACTAGCTAATGAAGCTTTCTTT. Its translation is CASSQVTGLANEAFF.

V and J are TRBV2 and TRBJ2-1, with 7 bases aligning to TRBD2. Germline-derived CDR1 and CDR2 are SNHLY and FYNNEI. V was clipped by 3 bases and J by 4 bases; unmatched bases: 12. The CDR3 loop spans 17 amino acids. In DNA form, the CDR3 reads TGTGCCAGCAGTGATTGGCTGATGTCTAGCGGTTACAATGAGCAGTTCTTC. Translated: CASSDWLMSSGYNEQFF.

The V and J genes are TRBV7-2 and TRBJ2-1; 7 nucleotides line up with TRBD2. Per the germline V gene, CDR1 is SGHTA and CDR2 is FQGNSA. V dropped 1 base and J dropped 10; count of bases not matched to a gene: 10. The CDR3 has 15 residues. This CDR3 reads CASSLESSGTWEQFF. The CDR3, as DNA: TGTGCCAGCAGCTTAGAGTCTAGCGGTACCTGGGAGCAGTTCTTC.